This entry lists 17 T cell receptor beta chains sequenced from one sample in a study of response to subunit inactivated influenza vaccine. One entry per CDR3 protein results from TCRdb running MiXCR on the RT-PCR reads. The table has 500,000 to 750,000 distinct CDR3 sequences, 12% to 15% seen once. The sample in question was PBMCs from blood, obtained approximately 13 days after vaccination. The receptors originated from a man aged 50 or older who received an inactivated influenza vaccine.

Here the CDR3 DNA reads TGCGCCAGCCGACGGGACGACAACTACAATGAGCAGTTCTTC. This translates into CASRRDDNYNEQFF. The chain employs TRBV5-1 and TRBJ2-1; D may correspond to TRBD1 or TRBD2 (5 bases each). V lost 7 bases, J lost 3 bases, and 14 bases lay in between. Germline V gene lookup returns CDR1 SGHRS and CDR2 YFSETQ. This CDR3 region has 14 residues.

This clonotype turned up a few times. V gene TRBV20-1 combines with J gene TRBJ1-1; the D gene is possibly TRBD1 (6 bases). CDR3 size: 13 residues. Germline V gives CDR1 DFQATT, CDR2 SNEGSKA (reference sequence). V was cut by 5 bases and J by 4 bases, with 14 bases left in between. This chain's CDR3 is CSAPREGGTEAFF. As DNA, the CDR3 is TGCAGTGCTCCTCGGGAGGGGGGCACTGAAGCTTTCTTT.

The chain recombines TRBV29-1 with TRBJ1-3; no clear D. This CDR3 has 12 residues. V lost 4 bases, J lost 0 bases, and 4 bases lay in between. CDR1 SQVTM and CDR2 ANQGSEA come from the germline V gene. CDR3 region: CSVAFSGNTIYF. CDR3 coding DNA: TGCAGCGTTGCCTTCTCTGGAAACACCATATATTTT.

The J gene is TRBJ2-1, the V gene TRBV29-1, with 9 bases fitting TRBD1. This CDR3 is 15 amino acids long. The germline gives CDR1 SQVTM, CDR2 ANQGSEA. V trimming: 6 bases; J trimming: 5 bases; junction bases outside the gene matches: 11. The CDR3 DNA follows: TGCAGCGTCCAAAGGGGACAGGGAATGAACAATGAGCAGTTCTTC. It specifies CSVQRGQGMNNEQFF.

V is TRBV6-2 or TRBV6-3 and J is TRBJ1-1; D might be TRBD1 (6 bases). The CDR3 length is 14 residues. V lost 6 bases, J lost 4 bases, and 15 bases lay in between. Germline CDR1 MNHEY, CDR2 SVGEGT. Written as DNA, the CDR3 is TGTGCCAGCAGACTACAGGGTTTTTCCACTGAAGCTTTCTTT. This translates into CASRLQGFSTEAFF.

This chain links TRBV7-9 with TRBJ1-3, with 7 bases lining up with TRBD1. V lost 0 bases to trimming and J lost 1 base; unmatched junction nucleotides: 3. This CDR3 is 16 amino acids long. Germline CDR1 SEHNR, CDR2 FQNEAQ (reference sequence). The CDR3 region has the DNA TGTGCCAGCAGCTTAGCGGGGACAGCTTCTGGAAACACCATATATTTT. Its protein product is CASSLAGTASGNTIYF.

V gene TRBV10-3 combines with J gene TRBJ2-3, with TRBD2 matching 8 bases. The CDR3 length is 14 residues. Per germline, CDR1 ENHRY and CDR2 SYGVKD. V trimming: 6 bases; J trimming: 4 bases; junction bases outside the gene matches: 6. The chain's CDR3 is CAIRAVAGSDTQYF. CDR3 DNA sequence: TGTGCCATCAGGGCCGTAGCGGGGTCAGATACGCAGTATTTT.

V gene TRBV7-6 combines with J gene TRBJ2-7, with 8 bases fitting TRBD2. CDR3 length: 14 residues. Germline V gene lookup returns CDR1 SGHVS and CDR2 FNYEAQ. V trimming: 5 bases; J trimming: 4 bases; junction bases outside the gene matches: 7. The CDR3 reads CASSGLAGPYEQYF. The CDR3 coding sequence is TGTGCCAGCAGCGGGTTAGCGGGGCCATACGAGCAGTACTTC.

This clonotype has at least ten counts. The V call is TRBV12-3 or TRBV12-4, the J call TRBJ2-3; 7 positions match TRBD2. Trimming took 2 bases from V and 3 from J; bases not matched to a gene: 5. The CDR3 has 15 amino acids. CDR3 amino acids: CASSLRPAGTDTQYF. In DNA, the CDR3 is TGTGCCAGCAGTTTACGGCCAGCGGGGACAGATACGCAGTATTTT.

This clonotype was seen more than once but under ten times. The chain combines TRBV3-1 with TRBJ2-6; D is undetermined. Germline V gene lookup returns CDR1 LGHDT and CDR2 YNNKEL (reference sequence). V was pared by 3 bases and J by 3 bases, with 9 bases between. The CDR3 loop spans 15 amino acids. As DNA, the CDR3 is TGTGCCAGCAGCCACGAAAGGCTTGGGGCCAACGTCCTGACTTTC. It is translated as CASSHERLGANVLTF.

The chain joins TRBV28 to TRBJ1-5; D possibly corresponds to TRBD1 (5 bases). The germline gives CDR1 MDHEN, CDR2 SYDVKM. The CDR3 spans 15 residues. V lost 4 bases and J 7 bases, leaving 17 bases between the germline ends. CDR3 bases: TGTGCCAGCAGTTCCCTCCGGGGGGTGGACCAGCCCCAGCATTTT. This encodes CASSSLRGVDQPQHF.

The V call is TRBV7-8, the J call TRBJ2-7; D gene ambiguous. Trimming left V 3 bases short and J 3 bases short, with 9 bases between. This CDR3 has 13 residues. Looked up from germline, CDR1 is SGHVS and CDR2 is FQNEAQ. In nucleotides, the CDR3 is TGTGCCAGCAGCTTCCCAGGTGTCTACGAGCAGTACTTC. Translated, it gives CASSFPGVYEQYF.

This rearrangement joins TRBV12-3 or TRBV12-4 to TRBJ2-7; no reliable D call. CDR3 length: 13 residues. Trimming pared 2 bases from V and 2 bases from J, leaving 7 bases between. CDR3 sequence (DNA): TGTGCCAGCAGTTTACAGGTAACCTACGAGCAGTACTTC. Its protein product is CASSLQVTYEQYF.

The chain carries TRBV3-1 and TRBJ2-1; D may be TRBD2 (6 bases). CDR1 is LGHDT and CDR2 is YNNKEL in the germline V gene (reference sequence). This CDR3 is 12 amino acids long. V lost 1 base, J lost 14 bases, and 12 bases lay in between. The CDR3 DNA reads as TGTGCCAGCAGCCAAGGGCGGGACTTGGAGTTCTTC. Translating gives CASSQGRDLEFF.

This rearrangement joins TRBV28 to TRBJ1-1; tentatively, D is TRBD1 (6 bases). The CDR3 loop spans 14 amino acids. Trimming pared 10 bases from V and 0 bases from J, leaving 15 bases between. Germline assignment: CDR1 MDHEN and CDR2 SYDVKM. The CDR3 here is CAIGTPTLNTEAFF. CDR3 coding DNA: TGTGCCATTGGGACACCTACTTTGAACACTGAAGCTTTCTTT.

This clonotype was counted only a few times. The rearrangement joins TRBV10-3 to TRBJ1-4, with D uncertain. CDR3 length: 13 residues. Germline assignment: CDR1 ENHRY and CDR2 SYGVKD. V lost 7 bases and J 4 bases, leaving 10 bases between the germline ends. The CDR3 is CAITKNVNEKLFF. The CDR3 DNA reads TGTGCCATCACGAAGAACGTTAATGAAAAACTGTTTTTT.

This clonotype has ten or more counts. V usage is TRBV7-3 and J usage is TRBJ2-2; D gene uncertain. The CDR3 consists of 14 residues. Germline V gene sequence: CDR1 SGHTA, CDR2 FQGTGA. The germline V and J ends were trimmed by 1 base and 2 bases, with 5 bases remaining between them. The CDR3 coding sequence is TGTGCCAGCAGCTTAAATTTAAACACCGGGGAGCTGTTTTTT. Translating it yields CASSLNLNTGELFF.